The source of this T cell receptor beta chain is a study of glioma-infiltrating T cells. This clonotype was seen many times. Its specificity is unknown. The CDR3 spans 15 residues. The V gene lost 3 bases and the J gene lost 4 bases, with 13 bases spanning the gap. Germline CDR1 reads LNHDA; CDR2 reads SQIVND (reference sequence). The iRepertoire nested amplicon-rescue multiplex PCR amplified TCR alpha and beta CDR3s from RNA. TCRdb analysed the multiplex PCR reads with MiXCR anew, one entry per CDR3 protein. The sample lists roughly 100,000 distinct CDR3 sequences; roughly 39% were seen once. Study-level points and caveats: Non-neoplastic patients had below-expected tissue-blood divergence, while all gliomas exceeded expectation.

The J gene is TRBJ2-1, the V gene TRBV19; D call uncertain. The sequenced sample was glioma tissue, nonneoplastic brain tissue, or PBMCs (not recorded which). The receptor comes from a human donor with low-grade glioma or glioblastoma, undergoing nonglioma brain surgery, or in good health (not recorded which). For the CDR3, the DNA is TGTGCCAGTAGTATGGACGCGGCGGAATACAATGAGCAGTTCTTC. Translation: CASSMDAAEYNEQFF.